The 28 T cell receptor beta chains listed next were all sequenced from one sample in a study of long-term antiretroviral therapy in people with HIV. An immunoSEQ assay, version v3.0, was performed at survey level. Sequencing was performed with immunoSEQ multiplex PCR; in TCRdb, only in-frame clones are kept and a portion is missing. The data show approximately 22,000 clones, around 84% seen once. Material: unsorted PBMCs, obtained 1.9 years after starting antiretroviral therapy. The receptors shown here come from a woman between 45 and 60 years old with HIV.

The chain is built from TRBV11-2 and TRBJ1-2, with D possibly matching TRBD1 (5 bases). The length of the CDR3 is 12 residues. Trimming left V 5 bases short and J 6 bases short, with 10 bases between. Germline loops: CDR1 SGHAT, CDR2 FQNNGV. The CDR3 region has the DNA TGTGCCAGCAGCGACCAGGGTGATGGCTACACCTTC. Translation gives CASSDQGDGYTF.

This chain joins TRBV5-8 and TRBJ2-7; tentatively, D is TRBD1 (6 bases). Germline values: CDR1 SGHTS, CDR2 YDEGEE. Trimming took off 4 bases at V and 6 bases at J, with 17 bases between the two ends. This CDR3 contains 14 residues. The DNA of the CDR3 is TGTGCCAGCAGCGGGGGAATCGGGACACTCGAGCAGTACTTC. It translates to CASSGGIGTLEQYF.

The chain couples TRBV5-4 to TRBJ2-3; 11 bases are shared with TRBD2. Germline V gene lookup returns CDR1 SGHNT and CDR2 YYREEE (reference sequence). The length of the CDR3 is 19 residues. V shed 1 base and J 3 bases; nucleotides not matched to a gene: 13. CDR3 DNA: TGTGCCAGCAGCTTGCGGACAGCCACTAGCGGGGGACATACAGATACGCAGTATTTT. Its translation: CASSLRTATSGGHTDTQYF. Drawing the rest from reference TRBV5-4 and TRBJ2-3, the complete variable domain is ETGVTQSPTHLIKTRGQQVTLRCSSQSGHNTVSWYQQALGQGPQFIFQYYREEENGRGNFPPRFSGLQFPNYSSELNVNALELDDSALYLCASSLRTATSGGHTDTQYFGPGTRLTVL.

This chain uses TRBV4-3 with TRBJ2-7; a weak D match, TRBD1 (6 bases). Per germline, CDR1 LGHNA and CDR2 YSLEER. V dropped 0 bases and J dropped 0 bases, with 15 bases sitting between them. CDR3 length equals 17 residues. DNA for the CDR3: TGCGCCAGCAGCCAAGATCTGGCAGGGGCAATCTCCTACGAGCAGTACTTC. Its translation: CASSQDLAGAISYEQYF.

The chain employs TRBV5-6 and TRBJ1-2; weak D call: TRBD1 (5 bases). In germline, CDR1 is SGHDT, CDR2 YYEEEE. V lost 3 bases to trimming and J lost 3 bases, with 12 bases between them. The length of the CDR3 is 14 residues. The CDR3 region has the DNA TGTGCCAGCAGCTCCGACAGCTGGCACTATGGCTACACCTTC. Its translation: CASSSDSWHYGYTF. Based on the CDR3 plus reference TRBV5-6 and TRBJ1-2, the full variable domain is DAGVTQSPTHLIKTRGQQVTLRCSPKSGHDTVSWYQQALGQGPQFIFQYYEEEERQRGNFPDRFSGHQFPNYSSELNVNALLLGDSALYLCASSSDSWHYGYTFGSGTRLTVV.

This chain joins TRBV27 and TRBJ1-6; D not resolved. The CDR3 covers 13 residues. Trimming cost V 2 bases and J 5 bases, with 4 bases left between them. Looked up from germline, CDR1 is MNHEY and CDR2 is SMNVEV (reference sequence). The CDR3 DNA sequence: TGTGCCAGCAGTTTAAAGGATAATTCACCCCTCCACTTT. As protein: CASSLKDNSPLHF.

This chain connects TRBV6-6 to TRBJ2-7; possible D gene TRBD1, 6 bases. Germline V gene sequence: CDR1 MNHNY, CDR2 SVGAGI (reference sequence). The V and J ends lost 6 bases and 0 bases respectively, with 12 bases between them. CDR3 length equals 14 residues. This CDR3 is CASRTGGASYEQYF. The CDR3 DNA follows: TGTGCCAGCAGGACAGGTGGTGCCTCCTACGAGCAGTACTTC.

This chain links TRBV2 with TRBJ1-2, with D tentatively TRBD1 (5 bases). CDR3 length: 18 residues. Germline-derived CDR1 and CDR2 are SNHLY and FYNNEI. The germline V and J ends were trimmed by 2 bases and 4 bases, with 23 bases remaining between them. The CDR3 DNA reads TGTGCCAGCAGTGAAAGGATGCAGGGAGGAATAATTAGCTATGGCTACACCTTC. It is translated as CASSERMQGGIISYGYTF.

The rearrangement joins TRBV19 to TRBJ1-1, with D tentatively TRBD1 (6 bases). V was trimmed by 6 bases and J by 6 bases, leaving 14 bases between them. Per germline, CDR1 LNHDA and CDR2 SQIVND (reference sequence). CDR3 length: 13 residues. The CDR3 spells CASRGHPEAEAFF. The CDR3 region has the DNA TGTGCCAGTAGGGGACACCCTGAAGCTGAAGCTTTCTTT.

J is TRBJ1-5 and V is TRBV28, with D maybe TRBD1 (5 bases). V was clipped by 1 base and J by 0 bases, with 10 bases between them. The CDR3 covers 16 residues. CDR1 MDHEN and CDR2 SYDVKM come from the germline V gene. The CDR3 bases are TGTGCCAGCAGTTTATTTCGGGGGGATAGCAATCAGCCCCAGCATTTT. It translates to CASSLFRGDSNQPQHF.

CDR3 nucleotides: TGTGCCAGCAGCGTAGGGGGGGAGACTGAAGCTTTCTTT. It encodes CASSVGGETEAFF. The V gene is TRBV9, the J gene TRBJ1-1, with D possibly TRBD1 on 5 matching bases. Trimming stripped 0 bases from V and 5 bases from J, with 8 bases between. This CDR3 is 13 amino acids long. The germline gives CDR1 SGDLS, CDR2 YYNGEE. Full variable domain (outside the CDR3, taken from reference TRBV9 and TRBJ1-1): DSGVTQTPKHLITATGQRVTLRCSPRSGDLSVYWYQQSLDQGLQFLIQYYNGEERAKGNILERFSAQQFPDLHSELNLSSLELGDSALYFCASSVGGETEAFFGQGTRLTVV.

The chain carries TRBV5-1 and TRBJ1-1; a possible D gene is TRBD1 (5 bases). Germline-derived CDR1 and CDR2 are SGHRS and YFSETQ. V lost 7 bases and J lost 6, with 22 bases in between. This CDR3 has 15 residues. The CDR3 DNA reads TGCGCCAGCTTTCGCGGCAGGTTGTTAGGGGCTGAAGCTTTCTTT. It codes for CASFRGRLLGAEAFF. Full variable domain (missing parts from reference TRBV5-1 and TRBJ1-1): KAGVTQTPRYLIKTRGQQVTLSCSPISGHRSVSWYQQTPGQGLQFLFEYFSETQRNKGNFPGRFSGRQFSNSRSEMNVSTLELGDSALYLCASFRGRLLGAEAFFGQGTRLTVV.

The chain links TRBV20-1 to TRBJ2-7; 9 bases are shared with TRBD2. This CDR3 is built from 11 residues. Germline values: CDR1 DFQATT, CDR2 SNEGSKA (reference sequence). In nucleotides, the CDR3 is TGCAGGGGTAGCGGGGGCTACGAGCAGTACTTC. Translated: CRGSGGYEQYF.

The chain links TRBV10-3 to TRBJ1-5; a possible D gene is TRBD1 (5 bases). Trimming shortened V by 6 bases and J by 7 bases, and 16 bases separated the two germline ends. Per germline, CDR1 ENHRY and CDR2 SYGVKD. The CDR3 totals 14 residues. CDR3 DNA: TGTGCCATCAGCCCAGAAGGTCAGGGCCAGCCCCAGCATTTT. This sequence encodes CAISPEGQGQPQHF.

The rearrangement uses TRBV14 and TRBJ1-4; no clear D gene. Germline V gives CDR1 SGHDN, CDR2 FVKESK. Trimming removed 2 bases at V and 7 bases at J, with 17 bases between. The CDR3 spans 16 residues. The CDR3 region is CASSQFDGKRGEKLFF. CDR3 DNA sequence: TGTGCCAGCAGCCAATTCGACGGTAAACGGGGTGAAAAACTGTTTTTT. The whole variable domain, filled in from reference TRBV14 and TRBJ1-4, reads EAGVTQFPSHSVIEKGQTVTLRCDPISGHDNLYWYRRVMGKEIKFLLHFVKESKQDESGMPNNRFLAERTGGTYSTLKVQPAELEDSGVYFCASSQFDGKRGEKLFFGSGTQLSVL.

This clone is labeled medium-sized. V gene TRBV2 combines with J gene TRBJ2-2; 12 bases agree with TRBD1. This CDR3 region has 15 residues. The germline gives CDR1 SNHLY, CDR2 FYNNEI. The V and J ends lost 7 bases and 6 bases, in that order; junction bases with no gene match: 6. The CDR3 DNA reads as TGTGCCAGCACCGGGGACAGGGGGCCCGCCGGGGAGCTGTTTTTT. It codes for CASTGDRGPAGELFF.

The rearrangement links TRBV6-1 to TRBJ2-7; 7 bases line up with TRBD1. V gave up 2 bases and J gave up 1 base; unmatched junction bases: 8. The germline V gene encodes CDR1 MNHNS and CDR2 SASEGT. This CDR3 spans 16 amino acids. The CDR3 DNA reads as TGTGCCAGCAGTGAAAGCGGACAGGCTCAGTCCTACGAGCAGTACTTC. Its translation: CASSESGQAQSYEQYF.

This clone was detected once. This chain joins TRBV7-9 and TRBJ2-7; no clear D gene. The V and J ends lost 1 base and 3 bases respectively, with 7 bases between them. The CDR3 runs 13 residues. CDR1 is SEHNR, CDR2 FQNEAQ, per germline (reference sequence). DNA of the CDR3: TGTGCCAGCAGCTTAGATCAGTTCTACGAGCAGTACTTC. It specifies CASSLDQFYEQYF.

This CDR3 reads CASSSGAQSYGYTF. The DNA of the CDR3 is TGTGCCAGCAGTTCGGGGGCGCAGAGCTATGGCTACACCTTC. V is TRBV28 and J is TRBJ1-2; a weak D match, TRBD1 (6 bases). The V and J ends lost 4 bases and 4 bases respectively, with 13 bases between them. The CDR3 extends over 14 amino acids. Germline V gives CDR1 MDHEN, CDR2 SYDVKM.

This clone was seen a single time. V usage is TRBV7-2 and J usage is TRBJ1-3; D gene uncertain. This CDR3 comprises 15 residues. From germline, CDR1 is SGHTA and CDR2 FQGNSA. V was clipped by 5 bases and J by 0 bases, with 11 bases between them. The CDR3 protein is CASSATLVSGNTIYF. CDR3 DNA sequence: TGTGCCAGCAGCGCAACGTTGGTCTCTGGAAACACCATATATTTT.

The V gene is TRBV9, the J gene TRBJ2-7, with a tentative D call TRBD1 (6 bases). The CDR3 is 14 residues long. Deletions cut 4 bases from V and 5 bases from J, with 16 bases between. Germline values: CDR1 SGDLS, CDR2 YYNGEE. CDR3 protein: CASSPREGDHEQYF. In DNA form, the CDR3 reads TGTGCCAGCAGCCCTCGTGAGGGGGATCACGAGCAGTACTTC.

The V and J genes are TRBV19 and TRBJ1-1; 10 bases line up with TRBD1. From germline, CDR1 is LNHDA and CDR2 SQIVND (reference sequence). V shed 4 bases, J shed 7 bases, and the junction held 6 bases outside the gene matches. The CDR3 is 14 residues long. CDR3 loop: CASSSDRGQSEAFF. In DNA, the CDR3 is TGTGCCAGTAGTAGTGACAGGGGGCAAAGTGAAGCTTTCTTT.

This clone was detected once. This chain links TRBV7-6 with TRBJ2-7; possible D gene TRBD1, 5 bases. The CDR3 is 15 amino acids. Per germline, CDR1 SGHVS and CDR2 FNYEAQ. V was clipped by 1 base and J by 0 bases, with 10 bases between them. For the CDR3, the DNA is TGTGCCAGCAGCTTAGGGGCAGGGAACTCCTACGAGCAGTACTTC. It specifies CASSLGAGNSYEQYF.

This chain uses TRBV2 with TRBJ1-2; no clear D. The length of the CDR3 is 13 residues. Trimming cost V 0 bases and J 8 bases, with 10 bases left between them. Germline V gene lookup returns CDR1 SNHLY and CDR2 FYNNEI. The CDR3 DNA is TGTGCCAGCAGTGAAGCGCTTAGGACCGGCTACACCTTC. It codes for CASSEALRTGYTF.

DNA for the CDR3: TGTGCCAGCAGTTACGGGTCCCACTATGGCTACACCTTC. Its protein product is CASSYGSHYGYTF. The V call is TRBV6-5, the J call TRBJ1-2, with D unresolved. The CDR3 has 13 residues. Germline CDR1 and CDR2: MNHEY and SVGAGI. V was pared by 2 bases and J by 3 bases, with 7 bases between.

This clone was picked up a small number of times. The chain couples TRBV7-9 to TRBJ1-2; maybe TRBD1 (6 bases). The length of the CDR3 is 16 residues. The V and J ends lost 3 bases and 2 bases respectively, with 16 bases between them. Germline lookup yields CDR1 SEHNR and CDR2 FQNEAQ (reference sequence). The CDR3 is CASSFVTGLTNYGYTF. DNA of the CDR3: TGTGCCAGCAGCTTCGTCACAGGGTTAACCAACTATGGCTACACCTTC.

V is TRBV30 and J is TRBJ1-2, with a possible D match to TRBD1 (5 bases). The CDR3 covers 14 residues. V lost 0 bases, J lost 4 bases, and 12 bases lay in between. Germline V lookup: CDR1 GTSNPN, CDR2 SVGIG (reference sequence). The CDR3 reads CAWSVDSSIYGYTF. CDR3 DNA: TGTGCCTGGAGTGTCGACAGCAGCATCTATGGCTACACCTTC.

The chain recombines TRBV27 with TRBJ2-7; D could derive from TRBD1 or TRBD2 (8 bases each). Per germline, CDR1 MNHEY and CDR2 SMNVEV (reference sequence). V was clipped by 7 bases and J by 0 bases, with 37 bases between them. This CDR3 contains 22 residues. CDR3 protein: CASNRAGGPGNSRGGPSYEQYF. The DNA for the CDR3 is TGTGCCAGCAATAGGGCAGGGGGCCCCGGAAATTCCCGCGGGGGGCCCTCCTACGAGCAGTACTTC.